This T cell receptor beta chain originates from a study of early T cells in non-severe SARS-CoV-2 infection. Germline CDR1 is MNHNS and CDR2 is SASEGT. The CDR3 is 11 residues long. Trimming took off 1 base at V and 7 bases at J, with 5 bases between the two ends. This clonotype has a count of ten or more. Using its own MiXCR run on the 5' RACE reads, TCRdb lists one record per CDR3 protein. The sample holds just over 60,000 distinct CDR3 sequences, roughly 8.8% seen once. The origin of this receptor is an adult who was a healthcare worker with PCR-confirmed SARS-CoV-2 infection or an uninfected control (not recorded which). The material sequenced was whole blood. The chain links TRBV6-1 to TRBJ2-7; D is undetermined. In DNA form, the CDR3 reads TGTGCCAGCAGTGAAGGGGGAGAGCAGTACGTC. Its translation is CASSEGGEQYV.